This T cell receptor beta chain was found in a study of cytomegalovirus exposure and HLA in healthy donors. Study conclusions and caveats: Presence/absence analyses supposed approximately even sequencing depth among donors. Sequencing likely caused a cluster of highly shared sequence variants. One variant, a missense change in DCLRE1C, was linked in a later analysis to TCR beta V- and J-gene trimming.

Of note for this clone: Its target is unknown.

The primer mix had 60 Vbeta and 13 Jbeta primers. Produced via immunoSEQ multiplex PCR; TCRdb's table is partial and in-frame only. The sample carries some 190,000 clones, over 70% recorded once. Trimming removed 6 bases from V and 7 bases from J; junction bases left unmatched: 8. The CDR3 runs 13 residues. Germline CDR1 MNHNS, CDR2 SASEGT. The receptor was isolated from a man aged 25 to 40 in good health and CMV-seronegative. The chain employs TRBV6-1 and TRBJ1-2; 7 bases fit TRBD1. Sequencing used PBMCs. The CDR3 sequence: CASSADRVGGYTF. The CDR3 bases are TGTGCCAGCAGCGCCGACAGGGTGGGTGGCTACACCTTC.